These T cell receptor beta chains were read from a single sample in a study of blood T cell repertoires in COVID-19. The table came from immunoSEQ multiplex PCR; TCRdb's copy has only in-frame clones and leaves some out. The data hold about 110,000 clones, with over 75% observed a single time. Sequencing was carried out using peripheral blood. All receptors come from an elderly woman with active or convalescent COVID-19. Each CDR3 is given with its conserved first and last residue.

CDR3aa	v_gene	j_gene
CASSQEYGTPYGYTF	TRBV14	TRBJ1-2
CASTTEVGSYNEQFF	TRBV2	TRBJ2-1
CATEAGQGTTQPQHF	TRBV10-3	TRBJ1-5
CAWSLRGRRAFF	TRBV30	TRBJ1-1
CSVEGQMNTEAFF	TRBV29-1	TRBJ1-1
CASSYQLSPSGNTIYF	TRBV7-8	TRBJ1-3
CASSFAAGNEAFF	TRBV12-3/TRBV12-4	TRBJ1-1
CASSLDQGADTQYF	TRBV11-2	TRBJ2-3
CASRTQGAYPGATIYF	TRBV21-1	TRBJ1-3
CASSPPGTSGNEQFF	TRBV7-9	TRBJ2-1